The clone carrying this T cell receptor (beta chain) was detected ten times or more. Its antigen is unknown. The study amplified TCR beta CDR3 regions using RNA transcripts. HTBI-primed first-round RT-PCR preceded second-round multiplex PCR. MiXCR was run by TCRdb on the multiplex PCR reads, yielding one entry per CDR3 protein. The sample includes fewer than 400,000 distinct CDR3 sequences, approximately 20% of them seen just once. Germline CDR1 SGHRS, CDR2 YFSETQ. The CDR3 is 15 amino acids. V gave up 4 bases and J gave up 7 bases, with 17 bases separating them. These data come from a study of Graves' ophthalmopathy and Graves' hyperthyroidism. Findings of the study overall: Most thyroid clonotypes with frequency above 0.001 were detected in blood too.

The chain employs TRBV5-1 and TRBJ2-2, with D perhaps matching TRBD1 (6 bases). The receptor comes from a woman aged 18-29 years with Graves' ophthalmopathy. Material: peripheral blood. CDR3 coding DNA: TGCGCCAGCAGCGCCATTACAGGGAAGAACGGGGAGCTGTTTTTT. This translates into CASSAITGKNGELFF.